The 11 T cell receptor beta chains below come from one sample, sequenced in a study of shared clonotypes between healthy human individuals. The method was immunoSEQ multiplex PCR; TCRdb's version includes in-frame clones alone and lacks a portion of them. The sample records about 1.9 million clones, about 93% being singletons. Terminally differentiated effector memory CD45RA+ cells were left out of the naive CD8 fraction, which was CD45RO-negative and positively selected for CCR7. The sequenced sample consisted of naive CD8+ T cells from PBMCs. Every receptor here comes from a young man in good health. Some clones in this sample may be carry-over from other donors' samples.

The chain has TRBV27 and TRBJ2-7; TRBD1 aligns across 9 bases. V was pared by 8 bases and J by 3 bases, with 8 bases of the junction left unmatched. Germline V lookup: CDR1 MNHEY, CDR2 SMNVEV (reference sequence). The CDR3 sequence is 14 residues long. CDR3 sequence (DNA): TGTGCCAGCGGCTTCCGGGGACAGGGCTACGAGCAGTACTTC. Translation gives CASGFRGQGYEQYF.

V usage is TRBV28 and J usage is TRBJ1-5, with D possibly TRBD1 on 5 matching bases. Germline CDR1 and CDR2: MDHEN and SYDVKM. CDR3 length: 16 residues. V was pared by 3 bases and J by 6 bases, with 18 bases between. The CDR3 sequence: CASSFRPQGLGQPQHF. In DNA form, the CDR3 reads TGTGCCAGCAGTTTCCGCCCTCAGGGATTGGGTCAGCCCCAGCATTTT.

This rearrangement joins TRBV7-8 to TRBJ2-1, with 7 nucleotides matching TRBD1. CDR3 length: 15 residues. Germline lookup yields CDR1 SGHVS and CDR2 FQNEAQ. Trimming removed 1 base from V and 9 bases from J; junction bases left unmatched: 9. The CDR3 loop reads CASSLVLTGAIEQFF. CDR3 nucleotide sequence: TGTGCCAGCAGCTTAGTTCTTACAGGGGCTATTGAGCAGTTCTTC.

The V call is TRBV9, the J call TRBJ2-3; 8 nucleotides line up with TRBD2. The CDR3 is made up of 16 amino acids. V dropped 3 bases and J dropped 2; count of bases not matched to a gene: 8. Per germline, CDR1 SGDLS and CDR2 YYNGEE. This CDR3 reads CASSASPAGVTDTQYF. The CDR3 nucleotides read TGTGCCAGCAGCGCCTCTCCAGCGGGGGTCACAGATACGCAGTATTTT.

The chain carries TRBV4-1 and TRBJ2-7, with 10 positions matching TRBD1. The V gene end was trimmed by 4 bases and the J gene end by 2 bases; junction bases not matched to a gene: 8. Per germline, CDR1 MGHRA and CDR2 YSYEKL. The CDR3 length is 16 residues. The DNA of the CDR3 is TGCGCCAGCAGCCGACTAAGGGACAGGGGAACCTACGAGCAGTACTTC. The encoded protein is CASSRLRDRGTYEQYF.

The gene calls are TRBV29-1 and TRBJ1-2; D might be TRBD1 (5 bases). The CDR3 runs 14 residues. Trimming cost V 4 bases and J 0 bases, with 12 bases left between them. Germline-derived CDR1 and CDR2 are SQVTM and ANQGSEA. CDR3: CSVVGAGPNYGYTF. DNA for the CDR3: TGCAGCGTTGTGGGTGCAGGGCCTAACTATGGCTACACCTTC.

The chain carries TRBV4-2 and TRBJ2-7, with 9 bases identical to TRBD2. Germline values: CDR1 LGHNA, CDR2 YNFKEQ. V shed 0 bases and J 2 bases; nucleotides not matched to a gene: 20. This CDR3 has 21 amino acids. The CDR3 reads CASSQEGVLSEGLAGPYEQYF. The DNA for the CDR3 is TGTGCCAGCAGCCAAGAGGGTGTCCTTTCAGAGGGCCTAGCGGGACCCTACGAGCAGTACTTC.

The chain has TRBV10-3 and TRBJ1-2, with TRBD1 identical over 7 bases. Germline-derived CDR1 and CDR2 are ENHRY and SYGVKD. J lost 4 bases, V lost 6 bases, and 8 bases had no gene match. The CDR3 totals 14 residues. The CDR3 loop is CAISETGYGYGYTF. The DNA for the CDR3 is TGTGCCATCAGCGAGACAGGGTACGGCTATGGCTACACCTTC.

This clone showed up just once. The chain's CDR3 is CASSTSSGRAQNIQYF. As DNA, the CDR3 is TGTGCCAGCAGCACCTCTAGCGGGAGGGCCCAAAACATTCAGTACTTC. The rearrangement joins TRBV11-2 to TRBJ2-4; 12 nucleotides line up with TRBD2. This CDR3 comprises 16 residues. CDR1 SGHAT and CDR2 FQNNGV come from the germline V gene. The trim removed 5 bases at V and 5 bases at J, leaving 7 bases unmatched.

The chain joins TRBV2 to TRBJ2-5; a possible D gene is TRBD2 (7 bases). Germline lookup yields CDR1 SNHLY and CDR2 FYNNEI. This CDR3 contains 15 residues. Trimming took 5 bases from V and 5 from J, leaving 18 bases between them. CDR3 DNA: TGTGCCAGCAGTCCCCCGGTGGGGGGGCGTGAGACCCAGTACTTC. Translated, it gives CASSPPVGGRETQYF.

The V and J genes are TRBV28 and TRBJ1-1; 7 nucleotides match TRBD1. The germline V gene has CDR1 MDHEN and CDR2 SYDVKM. With 3 bases clipped from V and 5 bases from J, the junction kept 6 bases outside the gene matches. The CDR3 is 14 residues long. CDR3 sequence: CASSLRGGLTEAFF. The DNA of the CDR3 is TGTGCCAGCAGTTTGAGAGGGGGCTTGACTGAAGCTTTCTTT.